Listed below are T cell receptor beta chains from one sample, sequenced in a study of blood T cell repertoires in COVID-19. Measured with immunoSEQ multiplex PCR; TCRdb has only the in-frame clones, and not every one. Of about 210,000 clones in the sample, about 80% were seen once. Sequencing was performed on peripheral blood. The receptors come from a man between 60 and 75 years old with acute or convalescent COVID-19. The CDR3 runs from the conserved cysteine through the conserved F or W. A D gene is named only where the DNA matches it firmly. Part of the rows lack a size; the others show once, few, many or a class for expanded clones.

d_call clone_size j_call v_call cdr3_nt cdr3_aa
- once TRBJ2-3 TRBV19 TGTGCCAGTAGTAGCAGGGGTAGCACAGATACGCAGTATTTT CASSSRGSTDTQYF
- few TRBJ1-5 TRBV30 TGTGCCTGGAGTGGACAGGCAGATCAGCCCCAGCATTTT CAWSGQADQPQHF
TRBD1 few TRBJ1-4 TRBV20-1 TGCAGTGCTAGTTTGGGACAGGGGGGAAATGAAAAACTGTTTTTT CSASLGQGGNEKLFF
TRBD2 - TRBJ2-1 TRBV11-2 TGTGCCAGCAGCCCGCTACTAGCGAGCTCCTACAATGAGCAGTTCTTC CASSPLLASSYNEQFF
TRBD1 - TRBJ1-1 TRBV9 TGTGCCAGCAGCGTTACAACCGGGACAGGGGTCGAAGCTTTCTTT CASSVTTGTGVEAFF
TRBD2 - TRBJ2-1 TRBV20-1 TGCAGTGCTAGTTTGTCTAGCGGGTCCACTGAGCAGTTCTTC CSASLSSGSTEQFF
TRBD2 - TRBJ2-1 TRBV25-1 TGTGCCAGCAGCGCCGGGACTAGCGGGAGGGTATTAGGCGAGCAGTTCTTC CASSAGTSGRVLGEQFF
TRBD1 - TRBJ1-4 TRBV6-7 TGTGCCAGCAGTTACTCTATTTGGACAGGTCTGGGGGTTCGGGATGAAAAACTGTTTTTT CASSYSIWTGLGVRDEKLFF
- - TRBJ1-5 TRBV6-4 TGTGCCAGCAGTGTGCATCCGGGGCAGCCCCAGCATTTT CASSVHPGQPQHF
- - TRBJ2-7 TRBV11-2 TGTGCCAGCAGCCCGGGATCCGGGAGCTACGAGCAGTACTTC CASSPGSGSYEQYF
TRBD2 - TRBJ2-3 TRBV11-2 TGTGCCAGCAGAAAAGCGGGAGGAGTCACAGATACGCAGTATTTT CASRKAGGVTDTQYF
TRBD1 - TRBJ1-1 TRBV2 TGTGCCAGCAGTGAAGCGACAGGGGATACTGAAGCTTTCTTT CASSEATGDTEAFF
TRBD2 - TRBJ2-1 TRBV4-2 TGTGCCAGCAGCCAAGTTTTTAGCGGGAGTTACAATGAGCAGTTCTTC CASSQVFSGSYNEQFF
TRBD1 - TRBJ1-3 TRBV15 TGTGCCACCAGCAGGCCTCCGGGACAGGGAAACACCATATATTTT CATSRPPGQGNTIYF
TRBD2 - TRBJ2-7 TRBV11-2 TGTGCCAGCAGCCCCCTCCGAACTAGCGGGAGGGGGTACGAGCAGTACTTC CASSPLRTSGRGYEQYF
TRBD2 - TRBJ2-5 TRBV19 TGTGCCAGTATGATGAGCGGGGGCGAGACCCAGTACTTC CASMMSGGETQYF
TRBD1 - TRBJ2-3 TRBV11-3 TGTGCCAGCAGCCCACAGGGGAACACAGATACGCAGTATTTT CASSPQGNTDTQYF
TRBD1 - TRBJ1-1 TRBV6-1 TGTGCCAGCAGTGAGGACAGGGGAGTTTCAAAAGCTTTCTTT CASSEDRGVSKAFF
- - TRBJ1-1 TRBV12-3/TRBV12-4 TGTGCCACCCATAAGAGGATGAACACTGAAGCTTTCTTT CATHKRMNTEAFF
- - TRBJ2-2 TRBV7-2 TGTGCCAGCAGCTTAGTTTTCCTTGCGGGGGCGGGCACCGGGGAGCTGTTTTTT CASSLVFLAGAGTGELFF
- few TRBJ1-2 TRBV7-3 TGTGCCAGCAGCTTAAAACAGGGAGCCTATGGCTACACCTTC CASSLKQGAYGYTF
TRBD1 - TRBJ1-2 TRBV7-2 TGTGCCAGCAGCGTCAGCCAGGGGGCGTACGGCTACACCTTC CASSVSQGAYGYTF
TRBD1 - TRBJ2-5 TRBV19 TGTGCCAGTAGAAGTCGGGACAGTCAAGAGACCCAGTACTTC CASRSRDSQETQYF
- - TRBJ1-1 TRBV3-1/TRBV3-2 TGTGCCAGCAGCCAAGGGGGACTCGGAGGAAGTGAAGCTTTCTTT CASSQGGLGGSEAFF
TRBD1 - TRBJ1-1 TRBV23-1 TGCGCCAGCAGTCAATACCTGGACAGGGGGCAGAACACTGAAGCTTTCTTT CASSQYLDRGQNTEAFF
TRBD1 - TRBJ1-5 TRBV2 TGTGCCAGCAGTGCGACAGGGCGAAATCAGCCCCAGCATTTT CASSATGRNQPQHF
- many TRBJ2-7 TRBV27 TGTGCCAGCAGTTTATTAGGGGACGAGCAGTACTTC CASSLLGDEQYF
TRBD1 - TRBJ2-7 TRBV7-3 TGTGTCAGCAGCTTAACTCCCGGGACAGGGCTTGACGAGCAGTACTTC CVSSLTPGTGLDEQYF